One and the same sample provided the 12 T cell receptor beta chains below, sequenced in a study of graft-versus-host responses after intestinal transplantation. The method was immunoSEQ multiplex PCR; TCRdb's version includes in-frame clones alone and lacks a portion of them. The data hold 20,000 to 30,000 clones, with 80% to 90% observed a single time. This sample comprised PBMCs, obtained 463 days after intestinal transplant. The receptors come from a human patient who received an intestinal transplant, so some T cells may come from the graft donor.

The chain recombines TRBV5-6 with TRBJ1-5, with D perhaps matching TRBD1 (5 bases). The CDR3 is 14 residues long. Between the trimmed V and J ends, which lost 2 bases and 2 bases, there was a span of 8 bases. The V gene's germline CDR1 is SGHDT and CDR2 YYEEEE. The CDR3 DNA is TGTGCCAGCAGCTTCAGGGCGGGCAATCAGCCCCAGCATTTT. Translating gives CASSFRAGNQPQHF.

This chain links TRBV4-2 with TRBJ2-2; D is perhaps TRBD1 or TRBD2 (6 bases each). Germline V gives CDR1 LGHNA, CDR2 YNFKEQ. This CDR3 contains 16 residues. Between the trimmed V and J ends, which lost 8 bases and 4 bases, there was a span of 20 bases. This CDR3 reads CASLDQGRSATGELFF. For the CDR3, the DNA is TGTGCCAGCCTTGATCAGGGGAGGTCGGCCACCGGGGAGCTGTTTTTT.

The CDR3 bases are TGTGCCAGCAGCCGCCAGGGGAACTACGAGCAGTACTTC. It is translated as CASSRQGNYEQYF. The V and J genes are TRBV9 and TRBJ2-7; maybe TRBD1 (6 bases). Trimming shortened V by 4 bases and J by 3 bases, and 11 bases separated the two germline ends. Germline V lookup: CDR1 SGDLS, CDR2 YYNGEE. The CDR3 contains 13 residues.

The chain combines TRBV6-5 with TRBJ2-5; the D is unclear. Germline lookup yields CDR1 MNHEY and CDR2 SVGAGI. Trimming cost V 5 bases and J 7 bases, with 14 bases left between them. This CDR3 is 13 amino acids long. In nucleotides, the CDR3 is TGTGCCAGCAGTGAAACGTCATTTAGGACCCAGTACTTC. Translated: CASSETSFRTQYF.

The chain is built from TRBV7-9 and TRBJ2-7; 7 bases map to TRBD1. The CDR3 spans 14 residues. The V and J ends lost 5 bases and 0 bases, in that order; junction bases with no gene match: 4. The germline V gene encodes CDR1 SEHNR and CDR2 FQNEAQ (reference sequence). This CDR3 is CASSLWDSSYEQYF. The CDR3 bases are TGTGCCAGCAGCCTTTGGGACAGCTCCTACGAGCAGTACTTC.

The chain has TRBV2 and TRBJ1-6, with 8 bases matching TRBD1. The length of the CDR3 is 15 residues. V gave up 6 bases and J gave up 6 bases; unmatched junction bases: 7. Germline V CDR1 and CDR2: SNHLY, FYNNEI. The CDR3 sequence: CASRVTGQGNSPLHF. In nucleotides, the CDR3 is TGTGCCAGCAGGGTAACTGGACAGGGTAATTCACCCCTCCACTTT.

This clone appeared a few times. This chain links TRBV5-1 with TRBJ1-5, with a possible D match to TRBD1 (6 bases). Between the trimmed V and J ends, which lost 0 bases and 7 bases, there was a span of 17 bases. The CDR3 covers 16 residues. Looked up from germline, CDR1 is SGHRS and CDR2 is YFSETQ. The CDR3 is CASSLGDTSAGQPQHF. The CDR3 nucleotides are TGCGCCAGCAGCTTGGGGGACACTTCGGCAGGCCAGCCCCAGCATTTT.

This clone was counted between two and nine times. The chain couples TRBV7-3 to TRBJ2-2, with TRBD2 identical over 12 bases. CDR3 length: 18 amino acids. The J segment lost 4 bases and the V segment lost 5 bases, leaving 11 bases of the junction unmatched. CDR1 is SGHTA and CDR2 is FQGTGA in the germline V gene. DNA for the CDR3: TGTGCCAGCAGCCGGGGGTACCTAGCGGGAGGGGGCACCGGGGAGCTGTTTTTT. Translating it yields CASSRGYLAGGGTGELFF. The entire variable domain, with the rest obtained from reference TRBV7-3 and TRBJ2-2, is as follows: GAGVSQTPSNKVTEKGKYVELRCDPISGHTALYWYRQSLGQGPEFLIYFQGTGAADDSGLPNDRFFAVRPEGSVSTLKIQRTERGDSAVYLCASSRGYLAGGGTGELFFGEGSRLTVL.

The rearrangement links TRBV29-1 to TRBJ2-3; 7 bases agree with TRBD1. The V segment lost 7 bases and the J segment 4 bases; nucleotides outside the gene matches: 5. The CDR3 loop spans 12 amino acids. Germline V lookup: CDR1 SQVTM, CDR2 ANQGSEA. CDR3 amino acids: CSARQGADTQYF. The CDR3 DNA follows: TGCAGCGCACGACAGGGAGCAGATACGCAGTATTTT.

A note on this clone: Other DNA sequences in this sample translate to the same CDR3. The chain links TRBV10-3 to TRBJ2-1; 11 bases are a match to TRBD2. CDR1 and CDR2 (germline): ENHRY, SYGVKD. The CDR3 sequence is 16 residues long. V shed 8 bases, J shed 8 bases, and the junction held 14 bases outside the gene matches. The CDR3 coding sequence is TGTGCCATCGCGGCGACAACTAGCGGGAGTGGCGATGAGCAGTTCTTC. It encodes CAIAATTSGSGDEQFF.

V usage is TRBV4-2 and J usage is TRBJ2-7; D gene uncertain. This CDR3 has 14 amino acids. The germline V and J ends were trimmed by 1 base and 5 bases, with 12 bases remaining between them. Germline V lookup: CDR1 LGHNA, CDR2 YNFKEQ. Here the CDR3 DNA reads TGTGCCAGCAGCCAAGTTGTCTGGCGGCACGAGCAGTACTTC. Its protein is CASSQVVWRHEQYF.

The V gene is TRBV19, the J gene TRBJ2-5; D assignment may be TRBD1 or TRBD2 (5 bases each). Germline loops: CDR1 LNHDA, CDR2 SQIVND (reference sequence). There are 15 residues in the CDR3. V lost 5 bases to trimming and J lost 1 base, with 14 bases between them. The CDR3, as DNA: TGTGCCAGTAGTGGGGGAGACATCCCCCAAGAGACCCAGTACTTC. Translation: CASSGGDIPQETQYF.